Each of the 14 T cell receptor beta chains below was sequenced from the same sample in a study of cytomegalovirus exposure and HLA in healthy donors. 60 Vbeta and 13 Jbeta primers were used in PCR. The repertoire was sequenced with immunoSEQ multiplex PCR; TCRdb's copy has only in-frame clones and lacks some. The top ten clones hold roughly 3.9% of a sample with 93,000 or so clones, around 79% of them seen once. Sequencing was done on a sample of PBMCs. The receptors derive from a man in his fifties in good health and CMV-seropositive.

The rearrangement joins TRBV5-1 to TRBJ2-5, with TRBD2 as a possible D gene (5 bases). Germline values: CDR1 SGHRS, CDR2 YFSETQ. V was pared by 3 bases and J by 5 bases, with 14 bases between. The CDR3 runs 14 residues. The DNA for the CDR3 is TGCGCCAGCAGCTACGGAGGAGATTCGGAGACCCAGTACTTC. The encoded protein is CASSYGGDSETQYF.

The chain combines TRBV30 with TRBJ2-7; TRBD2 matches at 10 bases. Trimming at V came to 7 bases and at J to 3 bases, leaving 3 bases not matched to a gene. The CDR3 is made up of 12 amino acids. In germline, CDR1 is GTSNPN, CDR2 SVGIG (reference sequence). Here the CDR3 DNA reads TGTGCCTTCGGACTAGCGGACTACGAGCAGTACTTC. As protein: CAFGLADYEQYF. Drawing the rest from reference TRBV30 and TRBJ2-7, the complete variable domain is SQTIHQWPATLVQPVGSPLSLECTVEGTSNPNLYWYRQAAGRGLQLLFYSVGIGQISSEVPQNLSASRPQDRQFILSSKKLLLSDSGFYLCAFGLADYEQYFGPGTRLTVT.

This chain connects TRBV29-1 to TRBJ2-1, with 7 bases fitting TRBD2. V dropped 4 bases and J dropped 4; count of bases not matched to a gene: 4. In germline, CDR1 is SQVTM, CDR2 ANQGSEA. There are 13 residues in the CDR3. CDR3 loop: CSVVTSDYNEQFF. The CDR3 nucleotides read TGCAGCGTTGTAACTAGCGATTACAATGAGCAGTTCTTC.

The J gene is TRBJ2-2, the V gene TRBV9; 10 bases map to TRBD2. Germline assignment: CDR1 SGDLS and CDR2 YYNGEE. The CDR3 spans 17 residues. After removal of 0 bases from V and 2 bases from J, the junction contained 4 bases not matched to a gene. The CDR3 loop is CASSVGTSGFNTGELFF. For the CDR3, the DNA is TGTGCCAGCAGCGTAGGGACTAGCGGCTTTAACACCGGGGAGCTGTTTTTT.

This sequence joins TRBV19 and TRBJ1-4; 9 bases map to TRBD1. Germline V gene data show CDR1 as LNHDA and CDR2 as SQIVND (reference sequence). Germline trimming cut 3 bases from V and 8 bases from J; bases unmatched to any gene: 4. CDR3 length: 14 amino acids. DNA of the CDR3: TGTGCCAGTAGTATCGGGACAGGGAGGGAAAAACTGTTTTTT. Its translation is CASSIGTGREKLFF.

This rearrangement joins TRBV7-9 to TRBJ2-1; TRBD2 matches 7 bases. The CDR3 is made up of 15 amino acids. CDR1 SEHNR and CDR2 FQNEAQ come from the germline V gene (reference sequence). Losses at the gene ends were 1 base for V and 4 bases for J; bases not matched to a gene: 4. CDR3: CASSLGASGYNEQFF. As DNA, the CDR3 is TGTGCCAGCAGCTTAGGGGCTAGCGGATACAATGAGCAGTTCTTC.

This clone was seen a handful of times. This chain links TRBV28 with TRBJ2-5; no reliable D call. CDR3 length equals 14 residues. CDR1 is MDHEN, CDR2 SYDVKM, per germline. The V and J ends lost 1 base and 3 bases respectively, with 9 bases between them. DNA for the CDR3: TGTGCCAGCAGTTTATTAACACCTGAAGAGACCCAGTACTTC. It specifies CASSLLTPEETQYF.

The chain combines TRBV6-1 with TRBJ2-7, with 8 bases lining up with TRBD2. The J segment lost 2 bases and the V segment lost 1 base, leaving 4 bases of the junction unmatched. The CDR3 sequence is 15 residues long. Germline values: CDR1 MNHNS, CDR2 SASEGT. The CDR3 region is CASSEGLAPTYEQYF. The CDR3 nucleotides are TGTGCCAGCAGTGAAGGACTAGCGCCAACCTACGAGCAGTACTTC.

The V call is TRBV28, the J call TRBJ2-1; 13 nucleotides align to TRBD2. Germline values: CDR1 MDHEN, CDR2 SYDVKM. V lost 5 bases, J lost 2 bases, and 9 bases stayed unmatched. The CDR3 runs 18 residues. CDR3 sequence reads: CASSAGTSGAGPYNEQFF. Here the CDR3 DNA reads TGTGCCAGCAGTGCCGGGACTAGCGGGGCGGGTCCCTACAATGAGCAGTTCTTC.

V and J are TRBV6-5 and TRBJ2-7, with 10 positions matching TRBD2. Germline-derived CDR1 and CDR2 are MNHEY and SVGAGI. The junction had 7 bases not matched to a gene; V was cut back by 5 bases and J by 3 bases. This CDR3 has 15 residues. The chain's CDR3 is CASSPRSSGGYEQYF. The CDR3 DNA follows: TGTGCCAGCAGTCCACGATCTAGCGGGGGCTACGAGCAGTACTTC.

CDR3 amino acids: CASKGLAAAEQFF. In DNA, the CDR3 is TGTGCCAGCAAGGGACTAGCGGCGGCCGAGCAGTTCTTC. This chain links TRBV2 with TRBJ2-1; TRBD2 matches 11 bases. CDR1 and CDR2 from the germline V gene are SNHLY and FYNNEI. The CDR3 runs to 13 residues. J gave up 10 bases and V 7 bases, and 6 bases lay outside the gene matches.

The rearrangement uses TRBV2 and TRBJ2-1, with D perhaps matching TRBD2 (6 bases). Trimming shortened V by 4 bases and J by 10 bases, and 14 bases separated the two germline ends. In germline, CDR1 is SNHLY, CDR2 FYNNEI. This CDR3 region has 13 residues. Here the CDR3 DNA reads TGTGCCAGCAGTGCGTACGGGAGAAACGAGCAGTTCTTC. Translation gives CASSAYGRNEQFF.

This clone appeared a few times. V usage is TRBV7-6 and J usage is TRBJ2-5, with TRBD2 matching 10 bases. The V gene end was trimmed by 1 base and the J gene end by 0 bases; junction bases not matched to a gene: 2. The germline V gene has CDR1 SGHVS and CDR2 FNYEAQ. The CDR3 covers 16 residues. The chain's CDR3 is CASSLGTSGYQETQYF. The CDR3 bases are TGTGCCAGCAGCTTAGGGACTAGCGGATACCAAGAGACCCAGTACTTC.

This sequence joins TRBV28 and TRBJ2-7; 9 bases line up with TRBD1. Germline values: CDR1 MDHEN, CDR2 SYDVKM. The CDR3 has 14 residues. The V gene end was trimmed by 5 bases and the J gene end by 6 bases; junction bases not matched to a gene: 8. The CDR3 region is CASSKQGALSEQYF. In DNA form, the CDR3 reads TGTGCCAGCAGTAAACAGGGGGCGCTGAGCGAGCAGTACTTC. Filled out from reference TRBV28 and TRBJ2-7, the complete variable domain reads DVKVTQSSRYLVKRTGEKVFLECVQDMDHENMFWYRQDPGLGLRLIYFSYDVKMKEKGDIPEGYSVSREKKERFSLILESASTNQTSMYLCASSKQGALSEQYFGPGTRLTVT.